What follows is one T cell receptor beta chain and its context. This record belongs to a study of T-cell memory formation after mild COVID-19. The CDR3 is 16 residues long. V was clipped by 4 bases and J by 4 bases, with 20 bases between them. CDR1 and CDR2 (germline): SEHNR, FQNEAQ (reference sequence). TCRdb reprocessed the 5' RACE reads with MiXCR, giving one entry per CDR3 protein. Among roughly 610,000 distinct CDR3 sequences listed, 15% to 20% were seen once. The chain has TRBV7-9 and TRBJ2-7; perhaps TRBD1 as D (6 bases). This clonotype was sampled from an adult woman who had mild COVID-19 (a few samples of this study predate the infection). Cell type and time point are not known. The sequenced sample was PBMCs or a T cell subset sorted from them (not recorded which). The CDR3 loop is CASSSPDRGSVYEQYF. The CDR3 DNA sequence: TGTGCCAGCAGCTCCCCGGACAGAGGCAGTGTGTACGAGCAGTACTTC.